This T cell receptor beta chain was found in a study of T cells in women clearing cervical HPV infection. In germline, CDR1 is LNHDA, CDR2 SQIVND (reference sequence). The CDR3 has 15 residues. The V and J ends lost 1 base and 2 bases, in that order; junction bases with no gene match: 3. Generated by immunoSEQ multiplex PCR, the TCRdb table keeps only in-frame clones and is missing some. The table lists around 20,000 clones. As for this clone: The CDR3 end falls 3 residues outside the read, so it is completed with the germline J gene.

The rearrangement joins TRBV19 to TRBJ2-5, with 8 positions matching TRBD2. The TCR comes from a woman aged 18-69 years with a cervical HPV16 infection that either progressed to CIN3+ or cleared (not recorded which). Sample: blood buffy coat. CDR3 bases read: TGTGCCAGTAGTATAGCTAGCGGGTGGCAAGAGACC. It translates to CASSIASGWQET. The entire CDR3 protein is CASSIASGWQETQYF.